One T cell receptor (beta chain) is described in this entry. Its cognate antigen is unknown. Here immunoSEQ multiplex PCR was the method, and the copy in TCRdb shows in-frame clones only, minus some. The table lists about 2.4 million clones, around nine tenths of them singletons, with under 0.15% in the top ten. The sample belongs to a study of shared clonotypes between healthy human individuals. Whole-study results and caveats: Estimated richness was generally greater in naive than memory subsets. It was the few donors that limited the genetic and exposure-history diversity represented.

With V trimmed by 5 bases and J by 6 bases, 9 bases remained unmatched. The CDR3 is 14 amino acids. From germline, CDR1 is MNHEY and CDR2 SVGAGI. The chain uses TRBV6-5 and TRBJ2-7, with 8 bases that match TRBD2. This sequence was found in a man aged 18 to 29 in good health. The sample was naive CD4+ T cells sorted from blood. The sample's subset: CD45RA+ positively selected. The CDR3 is CASSPGGGLREQYF. The CDR3 DNA follows: TGTGCCAGCAGTCCGGGGGGGGGCCTACGCGAGCAGTACTTC.